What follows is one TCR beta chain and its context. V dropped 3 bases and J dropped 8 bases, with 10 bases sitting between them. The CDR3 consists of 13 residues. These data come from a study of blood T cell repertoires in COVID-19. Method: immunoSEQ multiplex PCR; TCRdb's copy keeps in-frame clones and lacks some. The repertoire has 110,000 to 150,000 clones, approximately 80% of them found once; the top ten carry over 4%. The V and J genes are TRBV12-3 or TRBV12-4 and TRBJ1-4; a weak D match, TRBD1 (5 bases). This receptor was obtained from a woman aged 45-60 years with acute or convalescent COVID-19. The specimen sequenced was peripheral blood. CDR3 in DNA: TGTGCCAGCAGTTTGGTTCAGGGCGAAAAACTGTTTTTT. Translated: CASSLVQGEKLFF.